These T cell receptor beta chains were read from a single sample in a study of shared clonotypes between healthy human individuals. Method: immunoSEQ multiplex PCR; TCRdb's copy keeps in-frame clones and lacks some. This repertoire shows over a million clones, around 78% found once; its top ten account for 0.55% to 0.7%. The sample taken for sequencing was memory CD4+ T cells from PBMCs. These receptors were obtained from a man aged 18 to 29 in good health. Some clones in this sample may be carry-over from other donors' samples. Both conserved end residues are part of each CDR3. Each record gives: D gene, V gene, CDR3 protein. A D gene is named only where the DNA matches it firmly.

. | TRBV18 | CASSPVRAGELFF
TRBD1 | TRBV5-6 | CASSPGQDYGYTF
. | TRBV9 | CASSVGTAANYGYTF
. | TRBV5-4 | CATGGLAGNTEAFF
. | TRBV5-1 | CASSYRDGSYEQYF
TRBD2 | TRBV6-1 | CASSATGWRREGTDTQYF
. | TRBV15 | CATSPGVLRGSGNTIYF
. | TRBV2 | CASRRDTPTNEKLFF
TRBD1 | TRBV11-2 | CASSLADRDFHEQYF
. | TRBV29-1 | CSVTDGGSNQPQHF
. | TRBV6-6 | CASSMRRTEAFF
. | TRBV5-1 | CASSLEGFRNTIYF
. | TRBV9 | CASSPRPNTEAFF